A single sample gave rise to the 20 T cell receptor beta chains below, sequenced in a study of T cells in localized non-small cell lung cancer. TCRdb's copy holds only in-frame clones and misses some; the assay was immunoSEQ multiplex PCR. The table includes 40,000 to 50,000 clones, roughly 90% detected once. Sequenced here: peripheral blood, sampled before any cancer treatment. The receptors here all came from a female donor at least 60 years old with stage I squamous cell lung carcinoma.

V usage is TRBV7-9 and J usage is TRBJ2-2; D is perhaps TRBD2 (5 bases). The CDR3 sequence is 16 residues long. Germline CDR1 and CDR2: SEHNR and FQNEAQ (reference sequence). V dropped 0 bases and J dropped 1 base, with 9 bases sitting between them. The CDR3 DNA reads TGTGCCAGCAGCTTAGCGAGGGCGGGGAACACCGGGGAGCTGTTTTTT. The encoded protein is CASSLARAGNTGELFF.

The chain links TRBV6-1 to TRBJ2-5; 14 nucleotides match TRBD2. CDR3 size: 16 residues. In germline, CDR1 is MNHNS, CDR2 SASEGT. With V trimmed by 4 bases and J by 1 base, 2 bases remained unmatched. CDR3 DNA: TGTGCCAGCAGTGGGACTAGCGGGAGGCCCCAAGAGACCCAGTACTTC. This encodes CASSGTSGRPQETQYF.

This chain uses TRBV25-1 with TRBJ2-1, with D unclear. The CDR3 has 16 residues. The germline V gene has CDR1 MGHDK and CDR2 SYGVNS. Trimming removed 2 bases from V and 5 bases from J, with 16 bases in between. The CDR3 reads CASSEGQSFVDNEQFF. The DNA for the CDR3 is TGTGCCAGCAGTGAAGGGCAGTCGTTTGTCGACAATGAGCAGTTCTTC.

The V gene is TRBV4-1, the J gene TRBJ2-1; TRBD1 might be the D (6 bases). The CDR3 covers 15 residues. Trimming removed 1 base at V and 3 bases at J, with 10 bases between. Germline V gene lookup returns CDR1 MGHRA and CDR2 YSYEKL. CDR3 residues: CASSQGQGSYNEQFF. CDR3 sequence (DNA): TGCGCCAGCAGCCAAGGGCAGGGGAGCTACAATGAGCAGTTCTTC.

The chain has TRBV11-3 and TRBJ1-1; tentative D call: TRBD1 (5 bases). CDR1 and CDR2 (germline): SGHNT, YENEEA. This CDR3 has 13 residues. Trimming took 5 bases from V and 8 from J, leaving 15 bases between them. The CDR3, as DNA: TGTGCCAGCAGCGGCGGGGGGGTGGCCGAAGCTTTCTTT. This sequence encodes CASSGGGVAEAFF.

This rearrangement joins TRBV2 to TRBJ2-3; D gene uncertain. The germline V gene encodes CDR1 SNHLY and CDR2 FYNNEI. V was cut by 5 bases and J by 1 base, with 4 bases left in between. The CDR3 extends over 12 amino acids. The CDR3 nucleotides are TGTGCCAGCAGTCTCCGCACAGATACGCAGTATTTT. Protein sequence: CASSLRTDTQYF.

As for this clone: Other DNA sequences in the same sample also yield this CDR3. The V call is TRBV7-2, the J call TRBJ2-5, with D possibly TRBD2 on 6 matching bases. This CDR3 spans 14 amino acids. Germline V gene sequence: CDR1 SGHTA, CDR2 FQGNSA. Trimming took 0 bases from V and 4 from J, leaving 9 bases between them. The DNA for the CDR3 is TGTGCCAGCAGCTTAGCGGGAGCGGGAGAGACCCAGTACTTC. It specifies CASSLAGAGETQYF. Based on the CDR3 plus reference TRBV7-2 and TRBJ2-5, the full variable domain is GAGVSQSPSNKVTEKGKDVELRCDPISGHTALYWYRQSLGQGLEFLIYFQGNSAPDKSGLPSDRFSAERTGGSVSTLTIQRTQQEDSAVYLCASSLAGAGETQYFGPGTRLLVL.

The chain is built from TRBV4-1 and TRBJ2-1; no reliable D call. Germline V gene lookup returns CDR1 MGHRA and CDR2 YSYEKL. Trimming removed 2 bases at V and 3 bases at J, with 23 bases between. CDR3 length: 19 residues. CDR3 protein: CASSQRERLRRKSYNEQFF. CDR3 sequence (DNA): TGCGCCAGCAGCCAACGCGAGAGGCTTAGGCGGAAAAGCTACAATGAGCAGTTCTTC.

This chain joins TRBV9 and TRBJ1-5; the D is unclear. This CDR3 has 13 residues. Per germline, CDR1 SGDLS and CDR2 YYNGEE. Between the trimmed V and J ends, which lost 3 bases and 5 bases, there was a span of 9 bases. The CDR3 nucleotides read TGTGCCAGCAGCGCCGGCCGGGATCAGCCCCAGCATTTT. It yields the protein CASSAGRDQPQHF.

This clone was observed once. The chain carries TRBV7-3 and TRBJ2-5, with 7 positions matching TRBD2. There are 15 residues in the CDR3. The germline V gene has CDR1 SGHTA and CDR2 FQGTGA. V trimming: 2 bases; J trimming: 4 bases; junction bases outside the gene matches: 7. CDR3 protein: CASSLGRAVGETQYF. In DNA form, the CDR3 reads TGTGCCAGCAGCTTAGGGAGGGCTGTAGGAGAGACCCAGTACTTC.

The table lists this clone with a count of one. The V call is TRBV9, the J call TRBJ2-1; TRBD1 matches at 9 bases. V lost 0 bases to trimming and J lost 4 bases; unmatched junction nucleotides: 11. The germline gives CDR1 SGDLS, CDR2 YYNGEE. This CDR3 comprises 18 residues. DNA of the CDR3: TGTGCCAGCAGCGTAGCTAGAGACAGGGGGAATCTATACAATGAGCAGTTCTTC. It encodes CASSVARDRGNLYNEQFF.

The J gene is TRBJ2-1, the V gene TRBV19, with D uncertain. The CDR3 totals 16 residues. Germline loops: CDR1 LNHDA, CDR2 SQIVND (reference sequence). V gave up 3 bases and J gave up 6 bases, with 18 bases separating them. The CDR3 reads CASSILTTRRSNEQFF. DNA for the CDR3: TGTGCCAGTAGTATCCTTACTACCCGCCGCTCCAATGAGCAGTTCTTC.

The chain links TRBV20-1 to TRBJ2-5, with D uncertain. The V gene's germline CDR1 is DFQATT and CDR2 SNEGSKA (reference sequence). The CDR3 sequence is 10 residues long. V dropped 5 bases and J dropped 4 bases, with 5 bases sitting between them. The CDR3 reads CSAGRETQYF. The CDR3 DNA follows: TGCAGTGCTGGACGAGAGACCCAGTACTTC.

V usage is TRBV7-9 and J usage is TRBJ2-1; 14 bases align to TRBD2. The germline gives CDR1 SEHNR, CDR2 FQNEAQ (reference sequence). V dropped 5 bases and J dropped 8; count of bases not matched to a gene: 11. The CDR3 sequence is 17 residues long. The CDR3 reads CASSPGTSGSKLYEQFF. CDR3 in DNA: TGTGCCAGCAGCCCGGGGACTAGCGGGAGTAAGCTTTATGAGCAGTTCTTC. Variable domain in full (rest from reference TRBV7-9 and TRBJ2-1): DTGVSQNPRHKITKRGQNVTFRCDPISEHNRLYWYRQTLGQGPEFLTYFQNEAQLEKSRLLSDRFSAERPKGSFSTLEIQRTEQGDSAMYLCASSPGTSGSKLYEQFFGPGTRLTVL.

CDR3 bases: TGTGCCAGTAGTATCCCCTCGACAGGGAACTATGGCTACACCTTC. Its translation: CASSIPSTGNYGYTF. The rearrangement uses TRBV19 and TRBJ1-2; 7 bases match TRBD1. The CDR3 runs 15 residues. CDR1 and CDR2 (germline): LNHDA, SQIVND (reference sequence). V was clipped by 3 bases and J by 2 bases; unmatched bases: 6.

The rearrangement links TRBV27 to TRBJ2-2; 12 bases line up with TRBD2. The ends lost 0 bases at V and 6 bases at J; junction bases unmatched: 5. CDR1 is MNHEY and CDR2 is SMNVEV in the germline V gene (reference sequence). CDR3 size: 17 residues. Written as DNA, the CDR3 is TGTGCCAGCAGTTTATCGGGGGGGACTAGCGGGCCCGGGGAGCTGTTTTTT. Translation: CASSLSGGTSGPGELFF.

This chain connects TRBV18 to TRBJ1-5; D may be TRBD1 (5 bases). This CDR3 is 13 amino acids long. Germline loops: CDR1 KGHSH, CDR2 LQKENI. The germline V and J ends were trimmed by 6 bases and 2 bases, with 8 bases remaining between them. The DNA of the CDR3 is TGTGCCAGCTCCCGGGACGGCAATCAGCCCCAGCATTTT. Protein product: CASSRDGNQPQHF.

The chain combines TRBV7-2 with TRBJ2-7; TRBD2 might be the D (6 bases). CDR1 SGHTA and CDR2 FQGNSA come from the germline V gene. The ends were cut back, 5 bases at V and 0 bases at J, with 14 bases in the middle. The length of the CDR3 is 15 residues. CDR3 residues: CASSPHASDSYEQYF. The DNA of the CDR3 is TGTGCCAGCAGCCCTCATGCTAGCGACTCCTACGAGCAGTACTTC.

Here the CDR3 reads CASSYSRRSHYEQYF. DNA for the CDR3: TGTGCCAGCAGTTACTCCAGGCGGAGCCACTACGAGCAGTACTTC. This sequence joins TRBV6-5 and TRBJ2-7, with D unclear. The CDR3 length is 15 residues. Trimming left V 0 bases short and J 3 bases short, with 12 bases between. Looked up from germline, CDR1 is MNHEY and CDR2 is SVGAGI.

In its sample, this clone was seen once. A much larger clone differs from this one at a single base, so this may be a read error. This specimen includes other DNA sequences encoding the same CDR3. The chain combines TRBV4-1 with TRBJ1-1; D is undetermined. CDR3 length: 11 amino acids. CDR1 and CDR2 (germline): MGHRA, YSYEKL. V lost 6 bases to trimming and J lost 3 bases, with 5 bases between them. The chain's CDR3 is CASSRDTEAFF. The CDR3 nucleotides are TGCGCCAGCAGTCGGGACACTGAAGCTTTCTTT.